Shown below are 18 T cell receptor beta chains from a single sample sequenced in a study of control samples from healthy donors and cancer patients. Profiled with immunoSEQ multiplex PCR; TCRdb holds only in-frame clones, not every one. The sample shows about 44,000 clones, more than 75% of them seen only once. The sequencing input was PBMCs. These receptors were collected from a woman between 55 and 75 years old with lung cancer.

The chain is built from TRBV30 and TRBJ1-4, with D perhaps TRBD1 (5 bases). Trimming took off 3 bases at V and 4 bases at J, with 18 bases between the two ends. Germline lookup yields CDR1 GTSNPN and CDR2 SVGIG (reference sequence). The CDR3 covers 16 residues. The CDR3 sequence is CAWRGKRGRDNEKLFF. The CDR3 nucleotides are TGTGCCTGGAGGGGAAAGAGGGGACGGGATAATGAAAAACTGTTTTTT. The complete variable domain, with remaining parts taken from reference TRBV30 and TRBJ1-4, reads SQTIHQWPATLVQPVGSPLSLECTVEGTSNPNLYWYRQAAGRGLQLLFYSVGIGQISSEVPQNLSASRPQDRQFILSSKKLLLSDSGFYLCAWRGKRGRDNEKLFFGSGTQLSVL.

The chain employs TRBV28 and TRBJ1-3; no clear D gene. This CDR3 has 11 amino acids. V gave up 8 bases and J gave up 8 bases, with 10 bases separating them. From germline, CDR1 is MDHEN and CDR2 SYDVKM. The CDR3 DNA is TGTGCCAGCCGCTCTAGGGACACCATATATTTT. Protein sequence: CASRSRDTIYF.

The genes are TRBV29-1 and TRBJ2-7, with D tentatively TRBD1 or TRBD2 (5 bases each). The CDR3 has 12 residues. V was cut by 5 bases and J by 3 bases, with 11 bases left in between. In germline, CDR1 is SQVTM, CDR2 ANQGSEA. The CDR3 loop reads CSVWDGFYEQYF. The CDR3 region has the DNA TGCAGCGTTTGGGACGGCTTCTACGAGCAGTACTTC.

The chain recombines TRBV9 with TRBJ2-1; perhaps TRBD2 as D (6 bases). The V end lost 3 bases, the J end lost 4 bases, and 14 bases lay between the germline ends. This CDR3 has 15 residues. Germline loops: CDR1 SGDLS, CDR2 YYNGEE. The CDR3 sequence: CASSARDSPYNEQFF. CDR3 bases: TGTGCCAGCAGCGCCCGGGACTCTCCTTACAATGAGCAGTTCTTC.

This clone turned up a few times. The same CDR3 also results from other DNA sequences found in this sample. The V gene is TRBV18, the J gene TRBJ2-7, with D unclear. The length of the CDR3 is 11 residues. Germline CDR1 KGHSH, CDR2 LQKENI. V was trimmed by 2 bases and J by 7 bases, leaving 6 bases between them. CDR3 residues: CASSPDREQYF. The CDR3 DNA reads as TGTGCCAGCTCACCAGACCGGGAGCAGTACTTC.

The chain combines TRBV24-1 with TRBJ2-5; 9 nucleotides agree with TRBD2. The germline V gene has CDR1 KGHDR and CDR2 SFDVKD. The V gene end was trimmed by 1 base and the J gene end by 1 base; junction bases not matched to a gene: 6. This CDR3 comprises 17 residues. CDR3 bases: TGTGCCACCAGTGATTTTTCCGGACTAGCGTCCCAAGAGACCCAGTACTTC. Protein product: CATSDFSGLASQETQYF.

The V call is TRBV12-3 or TRBV12-4, the J call TRBJ2-5; possibly TRBD2 for D (5 bases). The CDR3 consists of 13 residues. Trimming took off 3 bases at V and 5 bases at J, with 10 bases between the two ends. CDR3 coding DNA: TGTGCCAGCAGTTTCCTACGAGGGGAGACCCAGTACTTC. Amino acids: CASSFLRGETQYF.

The chain has TRBV11-2 and TRBJ1-6; D is possibly TRBD1 (6 bases). The germline gives CDR1 SGHAT, CDR2 FQNNGV. CDR3 size: 17 residues. The V end was cut by 3 bases, the J end by 8 bases, with 20 bases between. The CDR3 DNA is TGTGCCAGCAGCTTGTTAGGGGGACGGCTCGAGGATTCACCCCTCCACTTT. Translation gives CASSLLGGRLEDSPLHF.

The chain employs TRBV29-1 and TRBJ2-3; TRBD1 might be the D (6 bases). Germline CDR1 and CDR2: SQVTM and ANQGSEA. CDR3 length: 16 residues. V lost 3 bases and J 1 base, leaving 17 bases between the germline ends. The CDR3 spells CSVDQYSWTGTDTQYF. Written as DNA, the CDR3 is TGCAGCGTTGATCAGTACAGCTGGACAGGCACAGATACGCAGTATTTT.

The chain combines TRBV5-1 with TRBJ2-7, with 11 bases fitting TRBD2. V lost 1 base, J lost 4 bases, and 13 bases stayed unmatched. Per the germline V gene, CDR1 is SGHRS and CDR2 is YFSETQ. There are 18 residues in the CDR3. The chain's CDR3 is CASSLRLAGPELSYEQYF. The CDR3 DNA is TGCGCCAGCAGCTTGAGACTAGCGGGACCGGAGTTATCGTACGAGCAGTACTTC.

V and J are TRBV30 and TRBJ1-6; D is ambiguous. Trimming took off 3 bases at V and 4 bases at J, with 4 bases between the two ends. The CDR3 has 12 residues. CDR1 GTSNPN and CDR2 SVGIG come from the germline V gene (reference sequence). CDR3 nucleotides: TGTGCCTGGAGCGATTATAATTCACCCCTCCACTTT. The encoded protein is CAWSDYNSPLHF.

This chain connects TRBV29-1 to TRBJ2-1; D unclear. The germline gives CDR1 SQVTM, CDR2 ANQGSEA. This CDR3 has 14 residues. Trimming took off 0 bases at V and 7 bases at J, with 13 bases between the two ends. The DNA for the CDR3 is TGCAGCGTTGAAGATCCTCCCCTGGAAAATGAGCAGTTCTTC. Translating it yields CSVEDPPLENEQFF.

The rearrangement joins TRBV2 to TRBJ1-2; D remains ambiguous. V shed 4 bases and J shed 0 bases, with 3 bases lying between them. Germline assignment: CDR1 SNHLY and CDR2 FYNNEI. This CDR3 has 12 residues. Written as DNA, the CDR3 is TGTGCCAGCAGTGCAGCTAACTATGGCTACACCTTC. Residues: CASSAANYGYTF. Based on the CDR3 plus reference TRBV2 and TRBJ1-2, the full variable domain is EPEVTQTPSHQVTQMGQEVILRCVPISNHLYFYWYRQILGQKVEFLVSFYNNEISEKSEIFDDQFSVERPDGSNFTLKIRSTKLEDSAMYFCASSAANYGYTFGSGTRLTVV.

J is TRBJ1-1 and V is TRBV7-3; D gene unclear. Germline V gene sequence: CDR1 SGHTA, CDR2 FQGTGA. The CDR3 sequence is 13 residues long. V was clipped by 5 bases and J by 5 bases, with 12 bases between them. In DNA form, the CDR3 reads TGTGCCAGCAGCCGACTCGTAAAAACTGAAGCTTTCTTT. Protein sequence: CASSRLVKTEAFF.

The chain couples TRBV27 to TRBJ1-1, with TRBD1 as a possible D gene (5 bases). The germline V and J ends were trimmed by 6 bases and 6 bases, with 29 bases remaining between them. Germline lookup yields CDR1 MNHEY and CDR2 SMNVEV (reference sequence). CDR3 size: 18 residues. The CDR3 loop reads CASRSALGRVSRWAEAFF. In DNA form, the CDR3 reads TGTGCCAGCAGGAGTGCTCTTGGCAGGGTGTCGAGGTGGGCTGAAGCTTTCTTT.

The CDR3: CASTAVDRGNSPLHF. CDR3 sequence (DNA): TGTGCCAGCACGGCGGTTGACAGGGGGAACTCACCCCTCCACTTT. The chain joins TRBV6-5 to TRBJ1-6, with TRBD1 identical over 9 bases. CDR3 length: 15 residues. Looked up from germline, CDR1 is MNHEY and CDR2 is SVGAGI. Losses at the gene ends were 7 bases for V and 10 bases for J; bases not matched to a gene: 11.

The genes are TRBV29-1 and TRBJ2-2, with D perhaps being TRBD1 or TRBD2 (6 bases each). The V end was cut by 7 bases, the J end by 7 bases, with 19 bases between. The CDR3 length is 14 residues. Per germline, CDR1 SQVTM and CDR2 ANQGSEA. The CDR3: CSASKGEDVGELFF. CDR3 in DNA: TGCAGCGCTTCGAAGGGGGAGGACGTCGGGGAGCTGTTTTTT.

The chain employs TRBV27 and TRBJ1-2, with D uncertain. The germline V gene has CDR1 MNHEY and CDR2 SMNVEV (reference sequence). This CDR3 comprises 15 residues. V gave up 2 bases and J gave up 3 bases, with 13 bases separating them. The CDR3 DNA reads TGTGCCAGCAGTTTAGGTCAGGATCATGACTATGGCTACACCTTC. Residues: CASSLGQDHDYGYTF.